This TCR beta chain was sequenced for a study of T cell responses to AZD1222 COVID-19 vaccine. As for the study in general: Pooled in the analysis were second doses at about 4 or about 12 weeks.

Profiling relied on immunoSEQ multiplex PCR, and the TCRdb table lists in-frame clones only, not all of them. The sample lists fewer than 130,000 clones; roughly 90% were seen once. This clonotype originated in an adult in good health. The starting material was peripheral blood, obtained on day 0 of AZD1222 vaccination.

The chain's CDR3 is CASSRGPQETQYF. The CDR3 region has the DNA TGCGCCAGCAGCAGGGGCCCCCAAGAGACCCAGTACTTC. J is TRBJ2-5 and V is TRBV5-1; TRBD1 might be the D (5 bases). Germline lookup yields CDR1 SGHRS and CDR2 YFSETQ. Trimming took 4 bases from V and 1 from J, leaving 8 bases between them. This CDR3 spans 13 amino acids.